Included here is one TCR beta chain sequence, with context. CD4+ cells were split into CD45RA+ naive and CD45RA-negative memory subsets. This specimen belongs to a study of shared clonotypes between healthy human individuals. The CDR3 covers 14 residues. Germline V gene lookup returns CDR1 MDHEN and CDR2 SYDVKM. The ends lost 10 bases at V and 7 bases at J; junction bases unmatched: 15. In the original workflow: ImmunoSEQ gave junction-only sequences without quality scores, so filtering differed. Clones were sequenced by immunoSEQ multiplex PCR, and TCRdb holds only the in-frame ones, with some missing. V, J and clone size are those of that table, while D and trimming were read from the DNA. The data contain some 660,000 clones, around 73% of them seen just once; the ten biggest clones take up about 1.8%.

This clonotype was sampled from a woman in her 30s in good health. What was sequenced was memory CD4+ T cells sorted from blood. Subset indicated: CD45RA-negative fraction. The V and J genes are TRBV28 and TRBJ2-5, with TRBD1 matching over 7 bases. The CDR3 loop reads CATQFHRGRVTQYF. The DNA of the CDR3 is TGTGCCACCCAGTTCCATAGGGGGCGTGTGACCCAGTACTTC.